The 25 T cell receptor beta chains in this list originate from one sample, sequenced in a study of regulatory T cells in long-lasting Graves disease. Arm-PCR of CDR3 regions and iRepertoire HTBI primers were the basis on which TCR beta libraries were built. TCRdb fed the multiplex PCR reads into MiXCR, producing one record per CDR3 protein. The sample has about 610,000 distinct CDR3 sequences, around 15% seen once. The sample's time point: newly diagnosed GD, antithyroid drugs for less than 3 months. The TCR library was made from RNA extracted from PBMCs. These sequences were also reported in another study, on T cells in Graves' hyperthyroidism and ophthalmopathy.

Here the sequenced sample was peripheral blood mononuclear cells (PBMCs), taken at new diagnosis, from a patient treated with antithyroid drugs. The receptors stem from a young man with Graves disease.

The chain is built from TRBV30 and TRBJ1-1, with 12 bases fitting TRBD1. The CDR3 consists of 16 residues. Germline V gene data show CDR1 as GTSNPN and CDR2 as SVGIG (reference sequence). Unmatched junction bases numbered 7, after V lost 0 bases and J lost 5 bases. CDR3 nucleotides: TGTGCCTGGAGTGTAAGGAGGGACAGGGGGCAAACTGAAGCTTTCTTT. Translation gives CAWSVRRDRGQTEAFF.

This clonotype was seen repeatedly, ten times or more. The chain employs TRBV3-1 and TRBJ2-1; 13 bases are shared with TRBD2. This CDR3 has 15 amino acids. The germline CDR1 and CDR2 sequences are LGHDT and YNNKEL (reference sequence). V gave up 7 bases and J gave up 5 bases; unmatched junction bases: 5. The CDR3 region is CASTGLAGANNEQFF. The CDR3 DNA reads TGTGCCAGCACTGGACTAGCGGGAGCCAACAATGAGCAGTTCTTC.

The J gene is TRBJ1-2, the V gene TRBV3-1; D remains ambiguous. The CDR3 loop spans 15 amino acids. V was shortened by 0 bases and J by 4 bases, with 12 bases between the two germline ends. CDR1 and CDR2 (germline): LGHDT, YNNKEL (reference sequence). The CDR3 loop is CASSQEGRGGYGYTF. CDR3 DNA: TGTGCCAGCAGCCAAGAGGGGAGAGGTGGCTATGGCTACACCTTC.

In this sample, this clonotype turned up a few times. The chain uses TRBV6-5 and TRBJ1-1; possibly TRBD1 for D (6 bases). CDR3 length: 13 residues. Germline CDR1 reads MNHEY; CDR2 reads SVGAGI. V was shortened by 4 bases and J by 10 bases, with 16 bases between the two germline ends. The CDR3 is CASSFDTGGRAFF. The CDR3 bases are TGTGCCAGCAGTTTTGACACGGGGGGGCGAGCTTTCTTT.

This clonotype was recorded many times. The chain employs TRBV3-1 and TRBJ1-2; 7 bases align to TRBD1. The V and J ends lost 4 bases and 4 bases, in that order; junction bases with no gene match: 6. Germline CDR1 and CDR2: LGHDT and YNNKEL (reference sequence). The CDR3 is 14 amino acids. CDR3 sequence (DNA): TGTGCCAGCAGCCTACAGACAGGGATCTATGGCTACACCTTC. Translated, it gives CASSLQTGIYGYTF.

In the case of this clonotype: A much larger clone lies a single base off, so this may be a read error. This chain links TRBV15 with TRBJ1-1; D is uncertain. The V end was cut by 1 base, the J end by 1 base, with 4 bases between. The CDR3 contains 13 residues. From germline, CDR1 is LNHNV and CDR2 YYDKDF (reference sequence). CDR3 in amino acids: CATSRGGNTEAFF. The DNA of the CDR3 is TGTGCCACCAGCAGAGGAGGGAACACTGAAGCTTTCTTT.

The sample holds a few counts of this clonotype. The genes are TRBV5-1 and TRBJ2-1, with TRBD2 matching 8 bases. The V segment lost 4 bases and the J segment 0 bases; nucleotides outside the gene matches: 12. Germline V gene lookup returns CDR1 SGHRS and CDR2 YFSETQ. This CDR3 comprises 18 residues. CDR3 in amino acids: CASSPTVGLAGSYNEQFF. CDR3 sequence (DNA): TGCGCCAGCAGCCCGACAGTGGGTCTAGCGGGCTCCTACAATGAGCAGTTCTTC.

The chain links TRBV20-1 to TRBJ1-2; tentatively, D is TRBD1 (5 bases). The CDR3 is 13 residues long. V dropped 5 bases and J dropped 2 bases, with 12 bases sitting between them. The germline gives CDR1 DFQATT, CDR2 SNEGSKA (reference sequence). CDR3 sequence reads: CSASPRGNYGYTF. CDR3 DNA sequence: TGCAGTGCTTCCCCACGGGGGAACTATGGCTACACCTTC.

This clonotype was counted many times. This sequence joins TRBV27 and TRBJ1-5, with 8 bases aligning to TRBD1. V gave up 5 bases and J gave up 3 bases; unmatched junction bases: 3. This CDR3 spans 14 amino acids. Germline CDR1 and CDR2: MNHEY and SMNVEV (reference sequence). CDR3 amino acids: CASSGTGFNQPQHF. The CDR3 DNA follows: TGTGCCAGCAGTGGGACAGGATTCAATCAGCCCCAGCATTTT.

The CDR3 DNA reads as TGTGCCAGCAAAGGAGGGCCCTACGAGCAGTACTTC. Translation gives CASKGGPYEQYF. V usage is TRBV28 and J usage is TRBJ2-7, with a weak D call TRBD2 (6 bases). Trimming pared 7 bases from V and 2 bases from J, leaving 9 bases between. Germline assignment: CDR1 MDHEN and CDR2 SYDVKM. This CDR3 has 12 residues.

CDR3 bases: TGCAGTGCCCGGGGGGAGGGCCAAGAGACCCAGTACTTC. Residues: CSARGEGQETQYF. V usage is TRBV20-1 and J usage is TRBJ2-5, with TRBD2 identical over 7 bases. The germline gives CDR1 DFQATT, CDR2 SNEGSKA (reference sequence). V was clipped by 6 bases and J by 1 base; unmatched bases: 5. The CDR3 extends over 13 amino acids.

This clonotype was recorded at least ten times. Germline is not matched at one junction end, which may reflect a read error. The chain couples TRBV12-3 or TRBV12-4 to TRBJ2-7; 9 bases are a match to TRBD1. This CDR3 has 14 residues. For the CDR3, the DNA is TGTGCCAGCAGTTTACGACAGGGGGAGGCCTCTACCCAATTC. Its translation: CASSLRQGEASTQF.

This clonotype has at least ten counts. The CDR3 nucleotides are TGTGCCAGCAGTTCGGGACTAGCGGGAATCCGAGAGACCCAGTACTTC. It translates to CASSSGLAGIRETQYF. The rearrangement links TRBV27 to TRBJ2-1; 13 nucleotides line up with TRBD2. The last part of the DNA fits TRBJ2-5 better; the J call may be wrong. The germline V gene encodes CDR1 MNHEY and CDR2 SMNVEV (reference sequence). CDR3 size: 16 residues.

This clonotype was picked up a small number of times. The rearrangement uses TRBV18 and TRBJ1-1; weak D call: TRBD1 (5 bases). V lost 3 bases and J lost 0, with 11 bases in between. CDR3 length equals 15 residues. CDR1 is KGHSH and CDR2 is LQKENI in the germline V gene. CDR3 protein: CASSPASRVNTEAFF. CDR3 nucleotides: TGTGCCAGCTCACCGGCCTCCAGGGTGAACACTGAAGCTTTCTTT.

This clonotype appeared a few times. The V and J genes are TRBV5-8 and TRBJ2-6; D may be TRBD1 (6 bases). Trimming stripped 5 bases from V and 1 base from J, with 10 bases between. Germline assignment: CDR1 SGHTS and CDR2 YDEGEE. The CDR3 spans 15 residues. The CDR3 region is CASSHTGSGANVLTF. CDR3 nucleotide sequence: TGTGCCAGCAGTCACACAGGGTCTGGGGCCAACGTCCTGACTTTC.

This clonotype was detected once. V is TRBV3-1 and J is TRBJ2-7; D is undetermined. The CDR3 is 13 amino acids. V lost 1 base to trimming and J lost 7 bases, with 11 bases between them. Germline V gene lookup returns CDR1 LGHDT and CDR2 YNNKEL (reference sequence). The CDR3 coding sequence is TGTGCCAGCAGCCAAGGTGAAGCTTATGAGCAGTACTTC. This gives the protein CASSQGEAYEQYF.

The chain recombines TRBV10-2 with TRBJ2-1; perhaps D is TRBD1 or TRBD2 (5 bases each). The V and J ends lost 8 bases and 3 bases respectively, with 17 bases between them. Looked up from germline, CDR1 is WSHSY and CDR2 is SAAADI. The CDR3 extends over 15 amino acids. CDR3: CASGRGPRDYNEQFF. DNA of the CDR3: TGCGCCAGCGGAAGGGGCCCTCGGGACTACAATGAGCAGTTCTTC.

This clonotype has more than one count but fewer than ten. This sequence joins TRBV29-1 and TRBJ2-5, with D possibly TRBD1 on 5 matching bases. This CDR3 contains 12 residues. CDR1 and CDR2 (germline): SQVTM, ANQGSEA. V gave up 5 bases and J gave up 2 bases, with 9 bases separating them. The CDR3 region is CSVSRQQETQYF. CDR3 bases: TGCAGCGTTTCTAGACAGCAAGAGACCCAGTACTTC.

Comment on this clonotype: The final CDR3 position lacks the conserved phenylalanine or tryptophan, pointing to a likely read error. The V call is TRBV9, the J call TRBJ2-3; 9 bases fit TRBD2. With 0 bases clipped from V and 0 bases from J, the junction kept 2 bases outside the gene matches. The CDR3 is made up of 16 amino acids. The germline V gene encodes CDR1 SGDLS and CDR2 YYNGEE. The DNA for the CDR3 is TGTGCCAGCAGCGTAGATAGCGGGGGAAGCACAGATACGCAGTATCTT. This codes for CASSVDSGGSTDTQYL.

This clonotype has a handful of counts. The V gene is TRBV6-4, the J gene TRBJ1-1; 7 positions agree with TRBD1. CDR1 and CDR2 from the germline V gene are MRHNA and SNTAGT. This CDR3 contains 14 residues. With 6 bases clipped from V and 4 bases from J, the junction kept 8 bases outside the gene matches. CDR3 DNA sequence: TGTGCCAGCAGCGCCGACAGGGCTGGCACTGAAGCTTTCTTT. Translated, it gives CASSADRAGTEAFF.

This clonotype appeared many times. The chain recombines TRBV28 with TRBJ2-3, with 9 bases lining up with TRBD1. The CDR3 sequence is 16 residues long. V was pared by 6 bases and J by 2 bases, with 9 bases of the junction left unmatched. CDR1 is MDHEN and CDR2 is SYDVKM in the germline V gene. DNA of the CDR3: TGTGCCAGCAGCAGCGTGTGGACAGGGGACACAGATACGCAGTATTTT. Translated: CASSSVWTGDTDTQYF.

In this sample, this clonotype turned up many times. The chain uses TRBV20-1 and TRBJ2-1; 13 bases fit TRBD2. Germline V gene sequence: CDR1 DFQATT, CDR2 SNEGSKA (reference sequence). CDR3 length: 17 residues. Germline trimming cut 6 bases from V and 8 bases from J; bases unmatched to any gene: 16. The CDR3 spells CSAEKAQGLAGRDEQFF. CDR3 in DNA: TGCAGTGCCGAGAAAGCCCAGGGACTAGCGGGGAGGGATGAGCAGTTCTTC.

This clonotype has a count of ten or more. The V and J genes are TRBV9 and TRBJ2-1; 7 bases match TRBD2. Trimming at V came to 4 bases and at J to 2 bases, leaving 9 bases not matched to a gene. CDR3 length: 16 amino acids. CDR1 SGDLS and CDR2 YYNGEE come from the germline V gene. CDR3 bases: TGTGCCAGCAGCCCTCAAGCCGGGACTACCTACAATGAGCAGTTCTTC. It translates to CASSPQAGTTYNEQFF. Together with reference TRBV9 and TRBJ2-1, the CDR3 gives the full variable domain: DSGVTQTPKHLITATGQRVTLRCSPRSGDLSVYWYQQSLDQGLQFLIQYYNGEERAKGNILERFSAQQFPDLHSELNLSSLELGDSALYFCASSPQAGTTYNEQFFGPGTRLTVL.

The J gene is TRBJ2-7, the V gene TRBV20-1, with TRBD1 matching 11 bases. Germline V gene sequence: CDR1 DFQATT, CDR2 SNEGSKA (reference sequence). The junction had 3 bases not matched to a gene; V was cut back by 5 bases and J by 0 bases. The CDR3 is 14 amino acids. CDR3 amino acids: CSAPGTGGSYEQYF. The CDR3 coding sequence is TGCAGTGCTCCCGGGACAGGGGGCTCCTACGAGCAGTACTTC.

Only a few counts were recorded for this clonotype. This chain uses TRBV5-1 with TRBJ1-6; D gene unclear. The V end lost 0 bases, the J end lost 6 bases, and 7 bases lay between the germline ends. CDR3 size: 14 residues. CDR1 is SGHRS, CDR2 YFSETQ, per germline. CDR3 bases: TGCGCCAGCAGCTTGGACACTGTTAATTCACCCCTCCACTTT. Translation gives CASSLDTVNSPLHF.